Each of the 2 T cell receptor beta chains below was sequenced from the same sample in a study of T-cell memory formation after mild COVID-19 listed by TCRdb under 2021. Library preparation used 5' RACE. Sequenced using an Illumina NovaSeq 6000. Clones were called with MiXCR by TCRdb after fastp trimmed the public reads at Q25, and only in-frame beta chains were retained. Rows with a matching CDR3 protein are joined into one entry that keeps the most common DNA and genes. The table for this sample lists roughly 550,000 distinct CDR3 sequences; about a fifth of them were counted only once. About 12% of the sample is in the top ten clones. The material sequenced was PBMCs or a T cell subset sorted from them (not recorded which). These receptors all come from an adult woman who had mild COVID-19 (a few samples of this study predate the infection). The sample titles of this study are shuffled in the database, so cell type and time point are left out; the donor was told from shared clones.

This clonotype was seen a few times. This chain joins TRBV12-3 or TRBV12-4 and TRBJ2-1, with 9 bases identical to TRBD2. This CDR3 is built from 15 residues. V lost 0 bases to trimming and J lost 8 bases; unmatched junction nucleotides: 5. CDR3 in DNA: TGTGCCAGCAGTTTAGCGCAGGCGGGAGGGTATGAGCAGTTCTTC. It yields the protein CASSLAQAGGYEQFF.

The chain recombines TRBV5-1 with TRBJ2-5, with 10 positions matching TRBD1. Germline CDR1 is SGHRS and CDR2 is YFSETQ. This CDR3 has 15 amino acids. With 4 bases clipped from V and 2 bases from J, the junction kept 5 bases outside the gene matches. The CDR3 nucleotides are TGCGCCAGCAGCGAAGCGGACAGGGGGCAAGAGACCCAGTACTTC. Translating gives CASSEADRGQETQYF.